These 11 T cell receptor beta chains originate from one sample sequenced in a study of neurological immune-mediated disorders. TCRdb reprocessed the 5' RACE reads with MiXCR, giving one entry per CDR3 protein. The sample holds about 62,000 distinct CDR3 sequences, roughly 3.5% seen once. Sequenced sample: PBMCs. The source of these receptors is a woman in her forties or fifties with multiple sclerosis.

In its sample, this clonotype was seen many times. J is TRBJ2-1 and V is TRBV4-3; no clear D. CDR1 LGHNA and CDR2 YSLEER come from the germline V gene. The CDR3 is made up of 14 amino acids. The ends were cut back, 0 bases at V and 5 bases at J, with 8 bases in the middle. The chain's CDR3 is CASSQESSNNEQFF. The CDR3 DNA sequence: TGCGCCAGCAGCCAAGAGAGTAGCAACAATGAGCAGTTCTTC.

This clonotype was detected ten times or more. V gene TRBV5-1 combines with J gene TRBJ2-3; possible D gene TRBD1, 5 bases. Trimming took 2 bases from V and 2 from J, leaving 18 bases between them. Looked up from germline, CDR1 is SGHRS and CDR2 is YFSETQ. The CDR3 is 17 residues long. The CDR3 is CASSFQLRVMDTDTQYF. In DNA form, the CDR3 reads TGCGCCAGCAGCTTCCAACTCAGGGTTATGGACACAGATACGCAGTATTTT.

In this sample, this clonotype turned up many times. J is TRBJ2-2 and V is TRBV6-5; perhaps TRBD1 as D (5 bases). Trimming left V 7 bases short and J 2 bases short, with 14 bases between. CDR1 and CDR2 (germline): MNHEY, SVGAGI. This CDR3 region has 15 residues. This chain's CDR3 is CASTTARTNTGELFF. In DNA, the CDR3 is TGTGCCAGCACCACCGCGCGGACAAACACCGGGGAGCTGTTTTTT.

This chain connects TRBV24-1 to TRBJ2-5; D is uncertain. Trimming cost V 7 bases and J 4 bases, with 12 bases left between them. Per germline, CDR1 KGHDR and CDR2 SFDVKD. The CDR3 sequence is 13 residues long. CDR3 region: CATSPDSRETQYF. In nucleotides, the CDR3 is TGTGCCACCAGCCCAGATTCGCGAGAGACCCAGTACTTC.

This clonotype was picked up many times. This chain connects TRBV27 to TRBJ2-1; D gene uncertain. CDR1 and CDR2 (germline): MNHEY, SMNVEV (reference sequence). Trimming took 1 base from V and 5 from J, leaving 12 bases between them. This CDR3 has 15 amino acids. CDR3 nucleotide sequence: TGTGCCAGCAGTTTATTTGGGCAGTCCGACAATGAGCAGTTCTTC. Its protein product is CASSLFGQSDNEQFF.

This clonotype was counted many times. The chain recombines TRBV29-1 with TRBJ2-7; D remains unclear. Germline assignment: CDR1 SQVTM and CDR2 ANQGSEA. V shed 4 bases and J shed 2 bases, with 9 bases lying between them. The CDR3 runs to 12 residues. Here the CDR3 DNA reads TGCAGCGTTGGGGCTGGGCCCTACGAGCAGTACTTC. Its translation is CSVGAGPYEQYF.

The table lists this clonotype with many counts. The chain joins TRBV20-1 to TRBJ2-1; 9 nucleotides line up with TRBD2. Germline CDR1 is DFQATT and CDR2 is SNEGSKA (reference sequence). Trimming at V came to 4 bases and at J to 2 bases, leaving 3 bases not matched to a gene. The CDR3 length is 14 residues. Here the CDR3 DNA reads TGCAGTGCTATGGGCGGGAGGGCCTACAATGAGCAGTTCTTC. The encoded protein is CSAMGGRAYNEQFF.

This clonotype was found many times. Its ends do not fully match the called genes, so a read error is possible. The chain has TRBV7-7 and TRBJ2-2; weak D call: TRBD2 (6 bases). Germline CDR1 is SSHAT and CDR2 is FNYEAQ (reference sequence). There are 16 residues in the CDR3. The CDR3 region has the DNA TGTGCTAGCAGCTTGGGGGTGCGGGGCCGAACCGGGGAGCTGTTTTTT. This codes for CASSLGVRGRTGELFF. Looking up the rest from reference TRBV7-7 and TRBJ2-2 gives the full variable domain: GAGVSQSPRYKVTKRGQDVTLRCDPISSHATLYWYQQALGQGPEFLTYFNYEAQPDKSGLPSDRFSAERPEGSISTLTIQRTEQRDSAMYRCASSLGVRGRTGELFFGEGSRLTVL.

This clonotype was detected ten times or more. V usage is TRBV7-2 and J usage is TRBJ2-5; tentative D call: TRBD1 (6 bases). Germline V CDR1 and CDR2: SGHTA, FQGNSA. The length of the CDR3 is 13 residues. The ends were cut back, 4 bases at V and 4 bases at J, with 10 bases in the middle. CDR3 amino acids: CASSSNRAETQYF. DNA of the CDR3: TGTGCCAGCAGCTCTAACAGGGCAGAGACCCAGTACTTC.

The sample holds many counts of this clonotype. The chain combines TRBV29-1 with TRBJ2-1; TRBD2 aligns across 13 bases. The J segment lost 8 bases and the V segment lost 3 bases, leaving 4 bases of the junction unmatched. Germline loops: CDR1 SQVTM, CDR2 ANQGSEA. The CDR3 runs to 14 residues. The CDR3: CSVDTSGREYEQFF. In DNA, the CDR3 is TGCAGCGTTGACACTAGCGGGAGGGAGTATGAGCAGTTCTTC.

This clonotype was recorded at least ten times. The CDR3 DNA reads TGTGCCAGCAGCCAACCACAGTGGGGGGGCTCAAGGAATGAGCAGTTCTTC. Its protein product is CASSQPQWGGSRNEQFF. The rearrangement uses TRBV3-1 and TRBJ2-1, with a tentative D call TRBD2 (7 bases). Per the germline V gene, CDR1 is LGHDT and CDR2 is YNNKEL (reference sequence). The CDR3 extends over 17 amino acids. The germline V and J ends were trimmed by 2 bases and 7 bases, with 21 bases remaining between them.